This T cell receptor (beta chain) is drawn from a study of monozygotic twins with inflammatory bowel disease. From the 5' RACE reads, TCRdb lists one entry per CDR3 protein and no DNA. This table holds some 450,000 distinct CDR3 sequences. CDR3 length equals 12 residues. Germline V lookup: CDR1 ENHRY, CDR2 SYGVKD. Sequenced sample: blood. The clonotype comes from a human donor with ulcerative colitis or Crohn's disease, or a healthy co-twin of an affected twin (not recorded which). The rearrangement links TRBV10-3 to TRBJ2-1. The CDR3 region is CSAKAGVNEQFF.